Below, 27 T cell receptor beta chains from the same sample are listed, as sequenced in a study of T cells in Graves' hyperthyroidism and ophthalmopathy. RNA transcripts provided the source from which TCR beta CDR3 regions were amplified. Researchers ran a first-round RT-PCR on the TCR CDR3 using the HTBI primer set. One entry per CDR3 protein results from TCRdb running MiXCR on the multiplex PCR reads. The data contain approximately 610,000 distinct CDR3 sequences, around 15% of them singletons. Source material: blood. Source of these receptors: a woman aged 40 to 49 with Graves' ophthalmopathy.

The chain combines TRBV27 with TRBJ2-7; D is possibly TRBD1 or TRBD2 (6 bases each). Trimming pared 5 bases from V and 0 bases from J, leaving 14 bases between. The germline V gene encodes CDR1 MNHEY and CDR2 SMNVEV (reference sequence). This CDR3 is built from 15 residues. CDR3 DNA: TGTGCCAGCAGTCTAAGGGGGGCCTTCTCCTACGAGCAGTACTTC. Encoded protein: CASSLRGAFSYEQYF.

CDR3 in DNA: TGCAGTGCTAGCAGGAGGGCTGAAGCTTTCTTT. Its protein is CSASRRAEAFF. This rearrangement joins TRBV20-1 to TRBJ1-1; D gene unclear. The CDR3 has 11 amino acids. Germline V gives CDR1 DFQATT, CDR2 SNEGSKA (reference sequence). V shed 3 bases and J shed 6 bases, with 8 bases lying between them.

V is TRBV6-1 and J is TRBJ2-7; tentatively, D is TRBD1 or TRBD2 (5 bases each). Germline V gene lookup returns CDR1 MNHNS and CDR2 SASEGT. The CDR3 has 13 residues. Trimming pared 7 bases from V and 3 bases from J, leaving 13 bases between. CDR3: CASKGPGRYEQYF. The CDR3 DNA is TGTGCCAGCAAGGGGCCGGGACGCTACGAGCAGTACTTC.

The chain employs TRBV4-1 and TRBJ2-5, with 8 bases identical to TRBD1. The V segment lost 0 bases and the J segment 5 bases; nucleotides outside the gene matches: 5. This CDR3 comprises 15 residues. Germline CDR1 is MGHRA and CDR2 is YSYEKL. CDR3 protein: CASSQENRGVETQYF. The CDR3 nucleotides are TGCGCCAGCAGCCAAGAGAACAGGGGGGTTGAGACCCAGTACTTC.

The chain links TRBV3-1 to TRBJ2-5; D is perhaps TRBD1 (5 bases). V was cut by 0 bases and J by 1 base, with 9 bases left in between. This CDR3 is 15 amino acids long. Germline assignment: CDR1 LGHDT and CDR2 YNNKEL (reference sequence). CDR3 nucleotides: TGTGCCAGCAGCCAAGATGGGGCAGTCCAAGAGACCCAGTACTTC. Translating it yields CASSQDGAVQETQYF.

This clonotype was found many times. V is TRBV4-1 and J is TRBJ1-2; no clear D. This CDR3 region has 15 residues. Germline CDR1 MGHRA, CDR2 YSYEKL. Trimming shortened V by 1 base and J by 6 bases, and 15 bases separated the two germline ends. CDR3 loop: CASSQVGPQVDGYTF. Written as DNA, the CDR3 is TGCGCCAGCAGCCAAGTAGGACCGCAGGTGGATGGCTACACCTTC.

This clonotype showed up many times. The genes are TRBV2 and TRBJ2-2; D gene uncertain. Germline V gene lookup returns CDR1 SNHLY and CDR2 FYNNEI. Trimming removed 2 bases at V and 0 bases at J, with 7 bases between. The CDR3 is 15 residues long. CDR3 loop: CASSERQPNTGELFF. In DNA, the CDR3 is TGTGCCAGCAGTGAACGGCAGCCGAACACCGGGGAGCTGTTTTTT.

This clonotype was recorded many times. This chain uses TRBV6-4 with TRBJ2-2, with 7 positions matching TRBD2. V dropped 6 bases and J dropped 4; count of bases not matched to a gene: 14. The CDR3 is made up of 17 amino acids. Germline V gene sequence: CDR1 MRHNA, CDR2 SNTAGT. The CDR3 DNA follows: TGTGCCAGCAGGATCCGAGGGAGGGCCGTAGGCACCGGGGAGCTGTTTTTT. It is translated as CASRIRGRAVGTGELFF.

This clonotype was seen repeatedly, ten times or more. The chain combines TRBV6-2 or TRBV6-3 with TRBJ2-7; D is ambiguous. Germline CDR1 is MNHEY and CDR2 is SVGEGT. CDR3 size: 12 residues. The V end lost 2 bases, the J end lost 5 bases, and 7 bases lay between the germline ends. CDR3: CASSYVQDEQYF. The CDR3 region has the DNA TGTGCCAGCAGTTACGTCCAGGACGAGCAGTACTTC.

This clonotype occurred many times. The V call is TRBV11-2, the J call TRBJ1-2; TRBD1 matches at 8 bases. This CDR3 has 16 amino acids. Germline CDR1 reads SGHAT; CDR2 reads FQNNGV. The ends lost 3 bases at V and 0 bases at J; junction bases unmatched: 6. CDR3 sequence (DNA): TGTGCCAGCAGCTTCACCCGGGACAGGACTAACTATGGCTACACCTTC. Translated: CASSFTRDRTNYGYTF.

The CDR3 DNA follows: TGTGCCAGCAGTGCGTACAGGGGGCCGGGGTACGAGCAGTACTTC. This codes for CASSAYRGPGYEQYF. The rearrangement joins TRBV27 to TRBJ2-7; 9 bases are shared with TRBD1. This CDR3 region has 15 residues. CDR1 is MNHEY and CDR2 is SMNVEV in the germline V gene (reference sequence). The ends lost 5 bases at V and 4 bases at J; junction bases unmatched: 9.

This clonotype was recorded many times. V and J are TRBV28 and TRBJ1-2; 11 bases match TRBD1. Unmatched junction bases numbered 10, after V lost 5 bases and J lost 8 bases. Germline CDR1 is MDHEN and CDR2 is SYDVKM. This CDR3 contains 15 residues. The CDR3 sequence: CASSVRTGGKEGYTF. CDR3 DNA: TGTGCCAGCAGTGTTCGGACAGGGGGCAAAGAGGGCTACACCTTC.

This clonotype was counted many times. The chain couples TRBV5-6 to TRBJ2-7; D remains unclear. V lost 1 base, J lost 7 bases, and 9 bases lay in between. CDR3 size: 12 residues. Germline lookup yields CDR1 SGHDT and CDR2 YYEEEE. CDR3 sequence (DNA): TGTGCCAGCAGCTTGACGGATACGGAGCAGTACTTC. Translated: CASSLTDTEQYF.

Notes on this clonotype: A read error may explain this, as a much larger clone is one base away. J is TRBJ2-2 and V is TRBV24-1; D call uncertain. Trimming pared 3 bases from V and 4 bases from J, leaving 8 bases between. The CDR3 is 14 amino acids. Germline lookup yields CDR1 KGHDR and CDR2 SFDVKD. The CDR3: CATSDVQATGELFF. CDR3 in DNA: TGTGCCACCAGTGATGTGCAAGCCACCGGGGAGCTGTTTTTT.

J is TRBJ1-1 and V is TRBV6-2 or TRBV6-3; 7 positions agree with TRBD1. CDR1 and CDR2 (germline): MNHEY, SVGEGT. Trimming took 6 bases from V and 1 from J; bases not matched to a gene: 11. CDR3 length: 16 amino acids. The CDR3, as DNA: TGTGCCAGCAGCCCTGACAGGGTTCGGTCGAACACTGAAGCTTTCTTT. It translates to CASSPDRVRSNTEAFF.

This clonotype was seen a handful of times. Given a much more abundant clone one base away, this may be a read error. The CDR3: CASSQGKYGYTF. The CDR3 DNA is TGTGCCAGCAGCCAAGGGAAATATGGCTACACCTTC. V gene TRBV3-1 combines with J gene TRBJ1-2; no definite D call. The V gene's germline CDR1 is LGHDT and CDR2 YNNKEL (reference sequence). V was shortened by 1 base and J by 5 bases, with 5 bases between the two germline ends. This CDR3 has 12 residues.

This chain joins TRBV6-2 or TRBV6-3 and TRBJ2-7; no definite D call. Germline CDR1 is MNHEY and CDR2 is SVGEGT. The CDR3 sequence is 12 residues long. Written as DNA, the CDR3 is TGTTCGTCGGGCCGGATGAGCTACGAGCAGTACTTC. It is translated as CSSGRMSYEQYF.

This clonotype was seen only a few times. The chain links TRBV4-1 to TRBJ2-7; 13 bases match TRBD2. This CDR3 has 19 amino acids. The ends lost 0 bases at V and 0 bases at J; junction bases unmatched: 8. The germline CDR1 and CDR2 sequences are MGHRA and YSYEKL. CDR3 DNA sequence: TGCGCCAGCAGCCAAGAAGGGGGACTAGCGGGGATGCTCTCCTACGAGCAGTACTTC. Protein: CASSQEGGLAGMLSYEQYF.

This clonotype has ten or more counts. This sequence joins TRBV20-1 and TRBJ2-5; D is tentatively TRBD1 or TRBD2 (5 bases each). Trimming cost V 1 base and J 5 bases, with 11 bases left between them. The germline CDR1 and CDR2 sequences are DFQATT and SNEGSKA (reference sequence). CDR3 length equals 13 residues. The CDR3 DNA sequence: TGCAGTGCTAGAGTTGAGGGGTCCGAGACCCAGTACTTC. Amino acids: CSARVEGSETQYF.

This clonotype was picked up many times. This sequence joins TRBV28 and TRBJ2-2; D tentatively fits TRBD1 or TRBD2 (5 bases each). Germline-derived CDR1 and CDR2 are MDHEN and SYDVKM. The CDR3 covers 13 residues. V was shortened by 0 bases and J by 6 bases, with 5 bases between the two germline ends. CDR3: CASSLWGAGELFF. The DNA of the CDR3 is TGTGCCAGCAGTTTATGGGGGGCCGGGGAGCTGTTTTTT.

The sample holds many counts of this clonotype. The gene calls are TRBV6-5 and TRBJ2-7, with D possibly TRBD2 on 5 matching bases. Trimming took off 2 bases at V and 5 bases at J, with 10 bases between the two ends. Per germline, CDR1 MNHEY and CDR2 SVGAGI. The CDR3 is 13 amino acids. The CDR3 DNA sequence: TGTGCCAGCAGTTACCCCGGGCGGGACGAGCAGTACTTC. It translates to CASSYPGRDEQYF.

This clonotype was seen at least ten times. This rearrangement joins TRBV12-3 or TRBV12-4 to TRBJ2-3; tentative D call: TRBD2 (5 bases). This CDR3 is built from 13 residues. V was trimmed by 10 bases and J by 2 bases, leaving 13 bases between them. CDR3 loop: CAINGGNTDTQYF. In DNA, the CDR3 is TGTGCCATCAACGGAGGTAACACAGATACGCAGTATTTT.

This clonotype occurred many times. The chain has TRBV20-1 and TRBJ2-5; D is undetermined. The CDR3 runs to 11 residues. Germline V gene lookup returns CDR1 DFQATT and CDR2 SNEGSKA (reference sequence). Trimming pared 6 bases from V and 5 bases from J, leaving 10 bases between. The CDR3 loop reads CSASIWETQYF. The CDR3 region has the DNA TGCAGTGCGAGTATCTGGGAGACCCAGTACTTC.

This clonotype was seen repeatedly, ten times or more. The chain has TRBV12-3 or TRBV12-4 and TRBJ2-5; D is possibly TRBD1 (6 bases). The CDR3 covers 14 residues. Trimming took 5 bases from V and 2 from J, leaving 12 bases between them. CDR3 sequence: CASSPLRGQETQYF. The CDR3 DNA reads as TGTGCCAGCAGTCCACTTAGGGGGCAAGAGACCCAGTACTTC.

This clonotype was observed many times. The CDR3 sequence: CASSLGTGGNYEQYF. In DNA form, the CDR3 reads TGTGCCAGCAGCTTAGGGACAGGGGGGAACTACGAGCAGTACTTC. This sequence joins TRBV11-1 and TRBJ2-7; 10 bases match TRBD1. This CDR3 has 15 residues. Trimming removed 1 base from V and 3 bases from J; junction bases left unmatched: 3. The germline gives CDR1 SGHAT, CDR2 FQDESV (reference sequence). Full variable domain (rest looked up from reference TRBV11-1 and TRBJ2-7): EAEVAQSPRYKITEKSQAVAFWCDPISGHATLYWYRQILGQGPELLVQFQDESVVDDSQLPKDRFSAERLKGVDSTLKIQPAELGDSAMYLCASSLGTGGNYEQYFGPGTRLTVT.

This clonotype showed up many times. The chain combines TRBV15 with TRBJ2-2; TRBD2 matches 8 bases. This CDR3 spans 17 amino acids. From germline, CDR1 is LNHNV and CDR2 YYDKDF (reference sequence). Losses at the gene ends were 0 bases for V and 2 bases for J; bases not matched to a gene: 5. CDR3 DNA: TGTGCCACCAGCAGAGATCGTAGCGGGACCAACACCGGGGAGCTGTTTTTT. Translated: CATSRDRSGTNTGELFF. Full variable domain (missing parts from reference TRBV15 and TRBJ2-2): DAMVIQNPRYQVTQFGKPVTLSCSQTLNHNVMYWYQQKSSQAPKLLFHYYDKDFNNEADTPDNFQSRRPNTSFCFLDIRSPGLGDTAMYLCATSRDRSGTNTGELFFGEGSRLTVL.

This clonotype was picked up a small number of times. The chain joins TRBV27 to TRBJ2-7, with 13 positions matching TRBD2. V dropped 4 bases and J dropped 3; count of bases not matched to a gene: 9. CDR1 and CDR2 (germline): MNHEY, SMNVEV (reference sequence). The CDR3 is 17 residues long. The CDR3 region is CASSSQRTSGSLYEQYF. CDR3 nucleotides: TGTGCCAGCAGTTCCCAGAGGACTAGCGGGAGTCTCTACGAGCAGTACTTC.